These 16 T cell receptor beta chains came from one sample sequenced in a study of CD4 T cell repertoires in COVID-19. Sequencing used immunoSEQ multiplex PCR; TCRdb keeps in-frame clones, though not all of them. The table lists about 75,000 clones, 83% of them singletons. The sequences come from CD4+ T cells from peripheral blood, collected after recovery from COVID-19. The origin of the receptors is a human donor who had COVID-19.

The chain joins TRBV9 to TRBJ1-2; the D gene is possibly TRBD1 (6 bases). Germline loops: CDR1 SGDLS, CDR2 YYNGEE. The CDR3 runs 17 residues. With 0 bases removed from V and 4 bases from J, the gap between germline ends came to 19 bases. CDR3 sequence reads: CASSVDVGPGHGYGYTF. In DNA form, the CDR3 reads TGTGCCAGCAGCGTAGATGTTGGGCCGGGACATGGCTATGGCTACACCTTC.

The CDR3 bases are TGTGCCAGCAGCCAAGCCGGGACAGGGGGCCTCCAGAACACTGAAGCTTTCTTT. Its protein is CASSQAGTGGLQNTEAFF. This rearrangement joins TRBV3-1 (or the pseudogene TRBV3-2) to TRBJ1-1; 12 bases map to TRBD1. Looked up from germline, CDR1 is LGHDT and CDR2 is YNNKEL (reference sequence). This CDR3 spans 18 amino acids. The V and J ends lost 1 base and 1 base, in that order; junction bases with no gene match: 7.

A remark on this clone: The DNA is omitted, as the CDR3 cannot be located on it reliably, and the CDR3 follows TCRdb's listing. The chain's CDR3 is CASSSSGPQETQYF. The chain recombines TRBV6-5 with TRBJ2-5. With termini counted, the CDR3 has 14 amino acids. CDR1 is MNHEY and CDR2 is SVGAGI in the germline V gene.

The V call is TRBV28, the J call TRBJ2-1, with D unclear. Trimming pared 3 bases from V and 10 bases from J, leaving 10 bases between. CDR3 size: 12 residues. Germline CDR1 MDHEN, CDR2 SYDVKM. CDR3 residues: CASSLLWEEQFF. In DNA form, the CDR3 reads TGTGCCAGCAGTTTGCTCTGGGAAGAGCAGTTCTTC.

This chain connects TRBV11-2 to TRBJ2-1, with 7 bases aligning to TRBD1. CDR3 size: 13 residues. Germline values: CDR1 SGHAT, CDR2 FQNNGV. The junction had 4 bases not matched to a gene; V was cut back by 5 bases and J by 6 bases. The CDR3 bases are TGTGCCAGCAGCATGGACAGGTCCAATGAGCAGTTCTTC. It encodes CASSMDRSNEQFF.

The chain recombines TRBV9 with TRBJ2-2, with 9 bases aligning to TRBD1. The V and J ends lost 4 bases and 3 bases, in that order; junction bases with no gene match: 7. The V gene's germline CDR1 is SGDLS and CDR2 YYNGEE. The CDR3 totals 16 residues. The CDR3 DNA reads TGTGCCAGCAGCTCTGTATGGGACAGGGACACCGGGGAGCTGTTTTTT. Its protein is CASSSVWDRDTGELFF.

The table lists this clone with a count of one. The gene calls are TRBV5-4 and TRBJ2-1; 16 bases align to TRBD2. V was clipped by 5 bases and J by 9 bases; unmatched bases: 11. Germline CDR1 is SGHNT and CDR2 is YYREEE (reference sequence). The CDR3 runs to 17 residues. The CDR3 sequence is CASRTGTSGRAGSEQFF. For the CDR3, the DNA is TGTGCCAGCAGGACCGGGACTAGCGGGAGGGCCGGTAGTGAGCAGTTCTTC. The full variable domain, rest sourced from reference TRBV5-4 and TRBJ2-1, is ETGVTQSPTHLIKTRGQQVTLRCSSQSGHNTVSWYQQALGQGPQFIFQYYREEENGRGNFPPRFSGLQFPNYSSELNVNALELDDSALYLCASRTGTSGRAGSEQFFGPGTRLTVL.

The gene calls are TRBV6-5 and TRBJ1-2; D remains unclear. Trimming removed 2 bases from V and 4 bases from J, with 2 bases in between. Germline V CDR1 and CDR2: MNHEY, SVGAGI. This CDR3 is 11 amino acids long. The CDR3 here is CASSYSYGYTF. CDR3 sequence (DNA): TGTGCCAGCAGTTACAGCTATGGCTACACCTTC.

The chain is built from TRBV7-2 and TRBJ2-3; 7 bases match TRBD2. V trimming: 3 bases; J trimming: 2 bases; junction bases outside the gene matches: 5. Germline values: CDR1 SGHTA, CDR2 FQGNSA. This CDR3 has 15 residues. The CDR3 sequence is CASSLAGGITDTQYF. The CDR3 nucleotides read TGTGCCAGCAGCTTGGCCGGGGGGATCACAGATACGCAGTATTTT.

The rearrangement uses TRBV5-6 and TRBJ2-3; TRBD2 matches at 7 bases. This CDR3 is 14 amino acids long. In germline, CDR1 is SGHDT, CDR2 YYEEEE. V lost 2 bases to trimming and J lost 4 bases; unmatched junction nucleotides: 4. CDR3 nucleotides: TGTGCCAGCAGCTTCCCGACTAGCCCAGATACGCAGTATTTT. Its protein is CASSFPTSPDTQYF.

The V and J genes are TRBV29-1 and TRBJ1-3; possible D gene TRBD1, 6 bases. Deletions cut 2 bases from V and 4 bases from J, with 6 bases between. The CDR3 runs to 12 residues. Germline V gives CDR1 SQVTM, CDR2 ANQGSEA. The CDR3 here is CSVERGGNTIYF. CDR3 coding DNA: TGCAGCGTTGAAAGGGGGGGAAACACCATATATTTT.

This sequence joins TRBV2 and TRBJ2-7; 9 bases are shared with TRBD1. CDR3 length: 14 residues. The germline V gene has CDR1 SNHLY and CDR2 FYNNEI. With 5 bases clipped from V and 5 bases from J, the junction kept 7 bases outside the gene matches. CDR3 protein: CASSLTGGDDEQYF. CDR3 bases: TGTGCCAGCAGTTTGACAGGGGGTGACGACGAGCAGTACTTC.

The genes are TRBV11-2 and TRBJ2-5; tentatively, D is TRBD1 (6 bases). Trimming removed 0 bases from V and 1 base from J, with 9 bases in between. The CDR3 runs to 15 residues. Germline V gene lookup returns CDR1 SGHAT and CDR2 FQNNGV. In DNA form, the CDR3 reads TGTGCCAGCAGCTTAGATCAGGGGCGCCAAGAGACCCAGTACTTC. Translating gives CASSLDQGRQETQYF.

The chain couples TRBV18 to TRBJ2-7; D is ambiguous. The V end lost 4 bases, the J end lost 0 bases, and 10 bases lay between the germline ends. The CDR3 totals 14 residues. Looked up from germline, CDR1 is KGHSH and CDR2 is LQKENI. CDR3 in amino acids: CASSLLLDSYEQYF. The CDR3 DNA follows: TGTGCCAGCTCACTCTTGCTGGACTCCTACGAGCAGTACTTC.

This chain connects TRBV7-8 to TRBJ2-7; D unclear. CDR1 is SGHVS and CDR2 is FQNEAQ in the germline V gene. This CDR3 region has 13 residues. V lost 2 bases and J lost 5, with 10 bases in between. The CDR3 DNA follows: TGTGCCAGCAGCTTACCCATGTTGGACGAGCAGTACTTC. Translation gives CASSLPMLDEQYF.

This chain joins TRBV9 and TRBJ2-1, with D perhaps assigned TRBD1 or TRBD2 (5 bases each). The CDR3 sequence is 15 residues long. V was clipped by 1 base and J by 3 bases, with 11 bases between them. CDR1 SGDLS and CDR2 YYNGEE come from the germline V gene. CDR3 region: CASSVSAGSYNEQFF. The CDR3 DNA sequence: TGTGCCAGCAGCGTATCGGCAGGGAGCTACAATGAGCAGTTCTTC.